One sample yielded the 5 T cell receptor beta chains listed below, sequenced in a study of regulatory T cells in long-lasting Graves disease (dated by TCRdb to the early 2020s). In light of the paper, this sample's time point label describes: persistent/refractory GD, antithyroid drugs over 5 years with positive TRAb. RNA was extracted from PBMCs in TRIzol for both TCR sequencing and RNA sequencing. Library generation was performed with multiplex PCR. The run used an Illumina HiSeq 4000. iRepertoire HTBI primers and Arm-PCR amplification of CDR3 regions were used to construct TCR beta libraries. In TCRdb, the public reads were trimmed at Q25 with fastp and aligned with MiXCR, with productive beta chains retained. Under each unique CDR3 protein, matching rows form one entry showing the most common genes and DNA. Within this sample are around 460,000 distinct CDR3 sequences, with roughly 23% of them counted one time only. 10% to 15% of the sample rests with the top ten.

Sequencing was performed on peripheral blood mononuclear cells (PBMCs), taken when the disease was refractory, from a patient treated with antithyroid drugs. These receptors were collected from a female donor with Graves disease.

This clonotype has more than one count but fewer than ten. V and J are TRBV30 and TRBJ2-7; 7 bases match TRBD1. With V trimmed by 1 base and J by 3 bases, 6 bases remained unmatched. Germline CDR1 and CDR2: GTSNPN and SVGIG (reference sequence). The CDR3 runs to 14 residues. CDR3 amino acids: CAWSADRVYYEQYF. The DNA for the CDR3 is TGTGCCTGGAGTGCCGACAGGGTTTACTACGAGCAGTACTTC. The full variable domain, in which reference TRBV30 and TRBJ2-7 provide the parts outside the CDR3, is SQTIHQWPATLVQPVGSPLSLECTVEGTSNPNLYWYRQAAGRGLQLLFYSVGIGQISSEVPQNLSASRPQDRQFILSSKKLLLSDSGFYLCAWSADRVYYEQYFGPGTRLTVT.

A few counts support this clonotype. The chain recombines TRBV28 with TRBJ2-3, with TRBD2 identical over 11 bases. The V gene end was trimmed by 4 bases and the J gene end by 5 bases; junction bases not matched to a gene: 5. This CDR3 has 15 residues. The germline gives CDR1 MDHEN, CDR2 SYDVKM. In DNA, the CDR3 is TGTGCCAGCAGTTCTAGCGGGGGGATCCAAGATACGCAGTATTTT. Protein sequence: CASSSSGGIQDTQYF.

CDR3 amino acids: CASGRLAGGADTQYF. The CDR3 coding sequence is TGTGCCAGCGGACGACTAGCGGGGGGCGCAGATACGCAGTATTTT. This chain uses TRBV11-1 with TRBJ2-3; TRBD2 agrees at 13 bases. The CDR3 consists of 15 residues. Germline V gene data show CDR1 as SGHAT and CDR2 as FQDESV (reference sequence). The ends lost 8 bases at V and 4 bases at J; junction bases unmatched: 6.

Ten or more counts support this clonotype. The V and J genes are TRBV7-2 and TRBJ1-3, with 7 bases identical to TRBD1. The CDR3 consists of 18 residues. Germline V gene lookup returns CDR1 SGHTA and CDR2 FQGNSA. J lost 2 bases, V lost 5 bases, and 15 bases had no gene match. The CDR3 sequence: CASSRKVAGGITGNTIYF. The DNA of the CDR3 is TGTGCCAGCAGCCGGAAGGTGGCAGGGGGAATCACTGGAAACACCATATATTTT.

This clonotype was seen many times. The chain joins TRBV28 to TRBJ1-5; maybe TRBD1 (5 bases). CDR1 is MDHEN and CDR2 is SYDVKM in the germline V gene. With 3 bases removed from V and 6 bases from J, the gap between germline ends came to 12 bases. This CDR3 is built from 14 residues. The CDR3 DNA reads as TGTGCCAGCAGTTTGTCGGGGCACACTCAGCCCCAGCATTTT. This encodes CASSLSGHTQPQHF.